This T cell receptor (beta chain) emerged from a study of CD8 T cells in ankylosing spondylitis. Germline V gives CDR1 LGHNA, CDR2 YNFKEQ. With 6 bases removed from V and 1 base from J, the gap between germline ends came to 11 bases. The CDR3 has 14 residues. General study findings and limits: A TCR beta motif made of roughly eight highly homologous variants seemed typical of ankylosing spondylitis blood. Reports say disease-linked clones showed up significantly more in matched ankylosing spondylitis synovial fluid.

This clonotype was picked up many times. Its antigen is not identified. TCRdb analysed the 5' RACE reads with MiXCR anew, one entry per CDR3 protein. The repertoire holds over 75,000 distinct CDR3 sequences, just under 9% seen once, with roughly 4.6% in the top ten. The gene calls are TRBV4-2 and TRBJ2-3, with D possibly called TRBD1 or TRBD2 (5 bases each). The sample was blood, either unsorted or a sorted T cell fraction (not recorded which). The receptor's source is a male donor with ankylosing spondylitis or in good health (not recorded which). The CDR3 nucleotides read TGTGCCAGCAGTTGGGGACGCGGCACAGATACGCAGTATTTT. Protein: CASSWGRGTDTQYF.